Following are 5 T cell receptor beta chains from one sample sequenced in a study of cytomegalovirus exposure and HLA in healthy donors. Here immunoSEQ multiplex PCR was the method, and the copy in TCRdb shows in-frame clones only, minus some. Here the sample spans more than 90,000 clones, about 87% being singletons. Sequencing used PBMCs. These receptor sequences come from a man younger than 35 in good health and CMV-seronegative.

CDR3 DNA: TGTGCCAGCGCATTAGGGAGGTTTCAGCCCCAGCATTTT. Its translation: CASALGRFQPQHF. The J gene is TRBJ1-5, the V gene TRBV6-1, with D unresolved. Per the germline V gene, CDR1 is MNHNS and CDR2 is SASEGT. V lost 8 bases, J lost 6 bases, and 14 bases lay in between. This CDR3 is 13 amino acids long.

The chain carries TRBV2 and TRBJ2-7, with D hard to call. This CDR3 contains 10 residues. The germline CDR1 and CDR2 sequences are SNHLY and FYNNEI. V gave up 10 bases and J gave up 5 bases, with 9 bases separating them. CDR3 residues: CATRTNEQYF. DNA of the CDR3: TGTGCCACTAGAACCAACGAGCAGTACTTC.

The chain has TRBV4-3 and TRBJ1-1, with 7 bases that match TRBD1. CDR3 size: 15 residues. Trimming at V came to 1 base and at J to 0 bases, leaving 2 bases not matched to a gene. The germline V gene has CDR1 LGHNA and CDR2 YSLEER. Here the CDR3 DNA reads TGCGCCAGCAGCCAAGCGGGACAGTTGAACACTGAAGCTTTCTTT. Its protein product is CASSQAGQLNTEAFF.

The chain has TRBV5-6 and TRBJ1-1; 8 positions match TRBD1. This CDR3 contains 14 residues. Trimming cost V 5 bases and J 4 bases; bases outside gene matches: 7. Looked up from germline, CDR1 is SGHDT and CDR2 is YYEEEE. CDR3 residues: CASRSGQGGTEAFF. CDR3 DNA: TGTGCCAGCAGATCCGGACAGGGAGGCACTGAAGCTTTCTTT.

CDR3 bases: TGTGCCAGCAGTGAAGTCCAGGGCCTTGGCTACACCTTC. This sequence encodes CASSEVQGLGYTF. V is TRBV6-1 and J is TRBJ1-2; a weak D match, TRBD1 (5 bases). The CDR3 loop spans 13 amino acids. Germline CDR1 is MNHNS and CDR2 is SASEGT. The ends were cut back, 1 base at V and 7 bases at J, with 10 bases in the middle.